Each of the 13 T cell receptor beta chains below was sequenced from the same sample in a study of blood T cell repertoires in COVID-19 (TCRdb year 2020). Libraries were constructed by the immunoSEQ multiplex PCR assay. TCRdb limited this immuneACCESS table to in-frame rearrangements with V and J called. A share of clones is missing; checked studies link under half to unresolved V genes, and the rest is unexplained. In all, the sample holds nearly 80,000 clones, and 65% to 85% of those were seen once. The top ten hold 3.5% to 4% of the sample. Sequencing was done on a sample of peripheral blood. These receptors all come from a man aged 50 to 59 with acute or convalescent COVID-19.

This clone was seen only once. The chain recombines TRBV4-1 with TRBJ1-2; D is undetermined. Germline CDR1 reads MGHRA; CDR2 reads YSYEKL. CDR3 length: 16 amino acids. V was pared by 2 bases and J by 4 bases, with 17 bases between. CDR3 region: CASSQQYSTAPYGYTF. The CDR3 region has the DNA TGCGCCAGCAGCCAACAATATAGCACCGCACCCTATGGCTACACCTTC.

The gene calls are TRBV4-1 and TRBJ2-2; 11 positions agree with TRBD2. The germline gives CDR1 MGHRA, CDR2 YSYEKL. The CDR3 loop spans 20 amino acids. Unmatched junction bases numbered 16, after V lost 0 bases and J lost 7 bases. CDR3 in amino acids: CASSQDWSSGGASFVGELFF. CDR3 sequence (DNA): TGCGCCAGCAGCCAAGATTGGAGTAGCGGGGGGGCGAGTTTCGTCGGGGAGCTGTTTTTT.

This rearrangement joins TRBV10-3 to TRBJ2-7; 7 bases align to TRBD1. Germline values: CDR1 ENHRY, CDR2 SYGVKD. With V trimmed by 10 bases and J by 4 bases, 13 bases remained unmatched. The CDR3 consists of 14 residues. The CDR3 here is CATLRQGQSYEQYF. As DNA, the CDR3 is TGTGCCACCCTAAGACAGGGCCAGTCGTACGAGCAGTACTTC.

J is TRBJ2-5 and V is TRBV7-9, with 7 bases matching TRBD2. V trimming: 5 bases; J trimming: 5 bases; junction bases outside the gene matches: 5. There are 13 residues in the CDR3. The germline CDR1 and CDR2 sequences are SEHNR and FQNEAQ (reference sequence). The CDR3 sequence: CASSLLSGETQYF. DNA for the CDR3: TGTGCCAGCAGCCTCCTTAGCGGGGAGACCCAGTACTTC.

This clone was counted a few times. The chain has TRBV9 and TRBJ2-5, with D tentatively TRBD1 (5 bases). This CDR3 region has 16 residues. Germline assignment: CDR1 SGDLS and CDR2 YYNGEE. The V end lost 3 bases, the J end lost 7 bases, and 22 bases lay between the germline ends. The CDR3 region is CASSAGSDGVIATQYF. CDR3 coding DNA: TGTGCCAGCAGCGCAGGGTCAGACGGCGTGATAGCGACCCAGTACTTC. Full variable domain (remainder filled in from reference TRBV9 and TRBJ2-5): DSGVTQTPKHLITATGQRVTLRCSPRSGDLSVYWYQQSLDQGLQFLIQYYNGEERAKGNILERFSAQQFPDLHSELNLSSLELGDSALYFCASSAGSDGVIATQYFGPGTRLLVL.

The rearrangement links TRBV29-1 to TRBJ2-2, with 10 bases that match TRBD1. The CDR3 sequence is 14 residues long. V shed 6 bases and J 2 bases; nucleotides not matched to a gene: 3. The germline CDR1 and CDR2 sequences are SQVTM and ANQGSEA. The CDR3 coding sequence is TGCAGCGTCGACAGGGGGCCCAACACCGGGGAGCTGTTTTTT. This translates into CSVDRGPNTGELFF.

The chain has TRBV5-1 and TRBJ2-1, with TRBD2 identical over 11 bases. Germline V gives CDR1 SGHRS, CDR2 YFSETQ. Germline trimming cut 4 bases from V and 8 bases from J; bases unmatched to any gene: 11. The CDR3 runs to 16 residues. CDR3 coding DNA: TGCGCCAGCAGCGGGGTTAGCGGGAGGGCCGGGGATGAGCAGTTCTTC. Protein sequence: CASSGVSGRAGDEQFF.

CDR3 nucleotides: TGTGCCAGCAGTTATGTTCAAAGACTAGCCGGGGACACCGGGGAGCTGTTTTTT. Residues: CASSYVQRLAGDTGELFF. The V and J genes are TRBV6-2 or TRBV6-3 and TRBJ2-2; 7 bases are a match to TRBD2. V trimming: 3 bases; J trimming: 3 bases; junction bases outside the gene matches: 13. This CDR3 comprises 18 residues. Germline V gene sequence: CDR1 MNHEY, CDR2 SVGEGT.

In this sample, this clone turned up a few times. J is TRBJ2-2 and V is TRBV4-3, with D possibly being TRBD2 (5 bases). In germline, CDR1 is LGHNA, CDR2 YSLEER. V lost 7 bases and J 4 bases, leaving 16 bases between the germline ends. The CDR3 loop spans 15 amino acids. The CDR3 DNA reads TGCGCCAGCATTAGTGCGGGCCCAACCACCGGGGAGCTGTTTTTT. This translates into CASISAGPTTGELFF.

The rearrangement uses TRBV7-2 and TRBJ1-4; 7 bases line up with TRBD1. Trimming took 1 base from V and 4 from J; bases not matched to a gene: 3. The CDR3 covers 15 residues. CDR1 and CDR2 (germline): SGHTA, FQGNSA. The CDR3 region has the DNA TGTGCCAGCAGCTTAGGGACAGGATATAATGAAAAACTGTTTTTT. Residues: CASSLGTGYNEKLFF.

V is TRBV11-3 and J is TRBJ2-1, with 14 bases matching TRBD2. V trimming: 6 bases; J trimming: 12 bases; junction bases outside the gene matches: 4. The germline V gene encodes CDR1 SGHNT and CDR2 YENEEA. The CDR3 is 13 amino acids. The CDR3 sequence is CASSPGLAGGQFF. CDR3 nucleotides: TGTGCCAGCAGTCCCGGACTAGCGGGAGGGCAGTTCTTC.

The rearrangement links TRBV11-3 to TRBJ2-3; TRBD2 might be the D (5 bases). The CDR3 sequence is 15 residues long. V lost 5 bases and J 0 bases, leaving 12 bases between the germline ends. Per germline, CDR1 SGHNT and CDR2 YENEEA. DNA for the CDR3: TGTGCCAGCAGCCTCCAAAGCGGCAGCACAGATACGCAGTATTTT. Amino acid sequence: CASSLQSGSTDTQYF.

This clone has only one observation. J is TRBJ1-1 and V is TRBV7-6, with a weak D call TRBD1 (6 bases). CDR1 SGHVS and CDR2 FNYEAQ come from the germline V gene. Trimming cost V 1 base and J 5 bases, with 14 bases left between them. This CDR3 has 15 residues. The CDR3 coding sequence is TGTGCCAGCAGCTTAGTCGGATCAGGGGATACTGAAGCTTTCTTT. Translated, it gives CASSLVGSGDTEAFF. The variable domain in full, completed from reference TRBV7-6 and TRBJ1-1, reads GAGVSQSPRYKVTKRGQDVALRCDPISGHVSLYWYRQALGQGPEFLTYFNYEAQQDKSGLPNDRFSAERPEGSISTLTIQRTEQRDSAMYRCASSLVGSGDTEAFFGQGTRLTVV.